This T cell receptor beta chain was captured in a study of T cell repertoires in cytomegalovirus infection (dated by TCRdb to about 2019). Regarding the complete study: Alongside well-studied HLA-B-restricted epitopes, the peptide stimulations were aimed at recently identified HLA-C-restricted CMV epitopes, whose presentation resists viral immunomodulation. Donor HLA type was relevant to the analysis, as public TCR beta signatures indicated carriage of CMV infection together with the matching HLA type. What the study reported, not specific to this receptor: In the ex vivo response, HLA-C-restricted CMV-specific TCR beta clonotypes were dominant, and in two of eight donors the single most frequent clonotype came from this HLA-C-restricted group. In both this cohort and an independent cohort of some 380 donors, the cumulative frequency of public TCR beta family members distinguished carriers of CMV infection plus the relevant HLA type.

Remarks on this clonotype: The specificity of this receptor is unknown. Base-call qualities are not available, and no considerably larger clone is one nucleotide away.

Per the germline V gene, MDHEN is the CDR1 and SYDVKM is the CDR2. The CDR3 measures 13 amino acids from cysteine to phenylalanine. Only CDR3 DNA remains: 39 bases, in frame from the first base. V sheds 3 bases and J sheds 5 bases, leaving 11 bases between their ends. The data were produced on an Illumina HiSeq 1500. TCRdb redid the processing of the public reads, applying fastp at Q25 and MiXCR, and retained in-frame beta chains. Every CDR3 protein is listed once, alongside the most common genes and DNA of its rows. The sample has approximately 100,000 distinct CDR3 sequences on record, under 50% of them singletons. Approximately 69% of the sample belongs to the ten largest clones. What this sample's treatment or condition label stands for: in vitro stimulation with specific CMV peptide epitopes to enrich CMV-specific T cells.

The material sequenced was CD8+ T cells from cultured PBMCs, taken from culture after CMV antigen stimulation. This TCR came from a human donor in good health (CMV status not recorded). Some clones in this sample may be carry-over from other donors' samples. This chain is built from TRBV28 and TRBJ2-7, and the D gene may be TRBD1, 5 bases matching. The sequenced DNA: TGTGCCAGCAGTTTCGCCAGGGTTCACGAGCAGTACTTC. It is translated as CASSFARVHEQYF.